This entry lists 14 T cell receptor beta chains sequenced from one sample in a study of cytomegalovirus exposure and HLA in healthy donors. PCR primers comprised 60 Vbeta and 13 Jbeta primers. Only in-frame clones appear in the TCRdb table, and some are missing; sequencing was by immunoSEQ multiplex PCR. This sample's table reports about 54,000 clones. The sample was PBMCs. All receptors come from a woman aged 40 to 50 in good health and CMV-seronegative.

The CDR3: CASSTGQGGYGYTF. The CDR3 nucleotides are TGTGCCAGTAGTACCGGACAGGGAGGCTATGGCTACACCTTC. The rearrangement uses TRBV19 and TRBJ1-2, with 8 nucleotides matching TRBD1. Trimming at V came to 4 bases and at J to 4 bases, leaving 5 bases not matched to a gene. The CDR3 is 14 amino acids. Germline CDR1 is LNHDA and CDR2 is SQIVND (reference sequence). Combining the CDR3 with reference TRBV19 and TRBJ1-2 gives the whole variable domain DGGITQSPKYLFRKEGQNVTLSCEQNLNHDAMYWYRQDPGQGLRLIYYSQIVNDFQKGDIAEGYSVSREKKESFPLTVTSAQKNPTAFYLCASSTGQGGYGYTFGSGTRLTVV.

The chain links TRBV5-6 to TRBJ2-1; 8 nucleotides match TRBD2. Germline trimming cut 4 bases from V and 5 bases from J; bases unmatched to any gene: 14. This CDR3 spans 17 amino acids. Germline V lookup: CDR1 SGHDT, CDR2 YYEEEE. The CDR3 sequence: CASSPERTSWSDNEQFF. The DNA of the CDR3 is TGTGCCAGCAGCCCCGAAAGGACTAGCTGGTCCGACAATGAGCAGTTCTTC.

The J gene is TRBJ1-2, the V gene TRBV19; D remains ambiguous. The CDR3 has 14 residues. The V gene lost 7 bases and the J gene lost 0 bases, with 12 bases spanning the gap. The germline gives CDR1 LNHDA, CDR2 SQIVND (reference sequence). The CDR3 spells CASKPGLTNYGYTF. CDR3 sequence (DNA): TGTGCCAGTAAACCCGGACTAACTAACTATGGCTACACCTTC.

The rearrangement uses TRBV6-1 and TRBJ2-2; D gene unclear. The CDR3 totals 15 residues. Deletions cut 4 bases from V and 2 bases from J, with 11 bases between. Germline CDR1 MNHNS, CDR2 SASEGT. CDR3 loop: CASSAYYQNTGELFF. As DNA, the CDR3 is TGTGCCAGCAGTGCTTACTACCAAAACACCGGGGAGCTGTTTTTT.

The chain couples TRBV19 to TRBJ1-1; D may be TRBD1 (5 bases). Trimming cost V 5 bases and J 3 bases, with 10 bases left between them. Germline V gene lookup returns CDR1 LNHDA and CDR2 SQIVND (reference sequence). This CDR3 comprises 13 residues. The DNA of the CDR3 is TGTGCCAGTAGTCGGAGGGGTGACACTGAAGCTTTCTTT. This translates into CASSRRGDTEAFF.

V and J are TRBV2 and TRBJ1-2; 10 bases map to TRBD1. V lost 8 bases and J lost 4; bases outside the gene matches: 7. Germline lookup yields CDR1 SNHLY and CDR2 FYNNEI. This CDR3 region has 14 residues. The CDR3 spells CASVGQGTPYGYTF. CDR3 nucleotides: TGTGCCAGCGTGGGACAGGGGACCCCCTATGGCTACACCTTC. Supplemented by reference TRBV2 and TRBJ1-2, the full variable domain reads EPEVTQTPSHQVTQMGQEVILRCVPISNHLYFYWYRQILGQKVEFLVSFYNNEISEKSEIFDDQFSVERPDGSNFTLKIRSTKLEDSAMYFCASVGQGTPYGYTFGSGTRLTVV.

CDR3 residues: CASSHAGETQYF. The CDR3 DNA is TGTGCCAGTAGTCACGCCGGAGAGACCCAGTACTTC. The chain carries TRBV19 and TRBJ2-5; D is undetermined. This CDR3 has 12 residues. From germline, CDR1 is LNHDA and CDR2 SQIVND (reference sequence). Deletions cut 5 bases from V and 4 bases from J, with 8 bases between. Full variable domain (remainder filled in from reference TRBV19 and TRBJ2-5): DGGITQSPKYLFRKEGQNVTLSCEQNLNHDAMYWYRQDPGQGLRLIYYSQIVNDFQKGDIAEGYSVSREKKESFPLTVTSAQKNPTAFYLCASSHAGETQYFGPGTRLLVL.

The rearrangement uses TRBV11-2 and TRBJ2-3, with 10 bases matching TRBD2. The CDR3 spans 16 residues. V lost 5 bases and J lost 5; bases outside the gene matches: 10. Germline V gene lookup returns CDR1 SGHAT and CDR2 FQNNGV. The CDR3 DNA follows: TGTGCCAGCAGCGAAGGACTAGCGGCTCGTCAAGATACGCAGTATTTT. Protein: CASSEGLAARQDTQYF.

The chain is built from TRBV19 and TRBJ1-5; a weak D match, TRBD1 (5 bases). V lost 5 bases and J 3 bases, leaving 11 bases between the germline ends. This CDR3 is built from 14 residues. The germline CDR1 and CDR2 sequences are LNHDA and SQIVND (reference sequence). The CDR3 region is CASSFGAANQPQHF. The DNA of the CDR3 is TGTGCCAGTAGTTTTGGGGCCGCCAATCAGCCCCAGCATTTT. Full variable domain (remainder filled in from reference TRBV19 and TRBJ1-5): DGGITQSPKYLFRKEGQNVTLSCEQNLNHDAMYWYRQDPGQGLRLIYYSQIVNDFQKGDIAEGYSVSREKKESFPLTVTSAQKNPTAFYLCASSFGAANQPQHFGDGTRLSIL.

The J gene is TRBJ1-2, the V gene TRBV6-5, with D unclear. Germline assignment: CDR1 MNHEY and CDR2 SVGAGI. The V end lost 2 bases, the J end lost 3 bases, and 10 bases lay between the germline ends. The CDR3 covers 14 residues. CDR3: CASSYQVGDYGYTF. In DNA form, the CDR3 reads TGTGCCAGCAGTTACCAGGTGGGCGACTATGGCTACACCTTC.

The chain has TRBV28 and TRBJ2-4; the D is unclear. The V end lost 7 bases, the J end lost 1 base, and 2 bases lay between the germline ends. The CDR3 loop spans 11 amino acids. CDR1 is MDHEN and CDR2 is SYDVKM in the germline V gene. The CDR3, as DNA: TGTGCCAGCACTGCCAAAAACATTCAGTACTTC. Amino acids: CASTAKNIQYF.

This rearrangement joins TRBV7-2 to TRBJ2-2, with a tentative D call TRBD1 (6 bases). Germline CDR1 SGHTA, CDR2 FQGNSA. V gave up 5 bases and J gave up 0 bases, with 13 bases separating them. The CDR3 contains 16 residues. The CDR3 protein is CASSRRGTTNTGELFF. For the CDR3, the DNA is TGTGCCAGCAGCCGCCGAGGGACAACGAACACCGGGGAGCTGTTTTTT.

This chain links TRBV28 with TRBJ2-7; D is uncertain. The CDR3 consists of 13 residues. V lost 6 bases to trimming and J lost 3 bases, with 12 bases between them. The germline V gene has CDR1 MDHEN and CDR2 SYDVKM. CDR3: CASRLPSGYEQYF. CDR3 bases: TGTGCCAGCAGACTTCCCTCCGGCTACGAGCAGTACTTC.

On this clone: A read error may account for a junction end that differs from germline. The chain joins TRBV19 to TRBJ1-5; possibly TRBD1 for D (5 bases). This CDR3 has 14 amino acids. The germline gives CDR1 LNHDA, CDR2 SQIVND (reference sequence). CDR3 bases: TGTGCCAGTAGTATCGCTAGGGGCAATCAGCCTCAGCATTTT. This encodes CASSIARGNQPQHF. The complete variable domain, with remaining parts taken from reference TRBV19 and TRBJ1-5, reads DGGITQSPKYLFRKEGQNVTLSCEQNLNHDAMYWYRQDPGQGLRLIYYSQIVNDFQKGDIAEGYSVSREKKESFPLTVTSAQKNPTAFYLCASSIARGNQPQHFGDGTRLSIL.